Each of the 8 T cell receptor beta chains below was sequenced from the same sample in a study of T cells expressing NK-cell markers. From the 5' RACE reads, TCRdb lists one entry per CDR3 protein and no DNA. Here the sample table reports about 430,000 distinct CDR3 sequences. Material: blood T cells: a sorted CD56 or NKG2C T cell subset, CD4+ or CD8+ T cells, or bulk PBMC T cells (not recorded which). These receptors all come from a woman between 50 and 59 years old in good health.

This chain links TRBV7-7 with TRBJ2-5. Germline CDR1 is SSHAT and CDR2 is FNYEAQ (reference sequence). CDR3 length equals 11 residues. CDR3 in amino acids: CASSPLETQYF.

V is TRBV12-3 or TRBV12-4 and J is TRBJ2-3; TCRdb's assignment of TRBD1 cannot be checked, as there is no DNA. The CDR3 length is 13 residues. The CDR3 loop is CASSLDTPGTQYF.

The J gene is TRBJ2-1, the V gene TRBV19; TCRdb outputs TRBD1, but without DNA this stays unchecked. CDR3 size: 14 residues. Germline CDR1 and CDR2: LNHDA and SQIVND (reference sequence). CDR3 loop: CASSRVVPEDEQFF.

The chain joins TRBV19 to TRBJ2-7; TCRdb indicates TRBD2, and absent DNA this call remains unverified. The CDR3 has 16 amino acids. Germline V gives CDR1 LNHDA, CDR2 SQIVND (reference sequence). The CDR3 loop reads CASSPLPGTSSYEQYF.

The V and J genes are TRBV20-1 and TRBJ2-1; without DNA, the TCRdb call of TRBD1 cannot be checked. The CDR3 runs to 15 residues. Germline assignment: CDR1 DFQATT and CDR2 SNEGSKA (reference sequence). The CDR3 is CSASFPTPGHNEQFF.

This chain joins TRBV14 and TRBJ1-1; the D call from TCRdb, TRBD1, cannot be confirmed without DNA. Germline V CDR1 and CDR2: SGHDN, FVKESK. This CDR3 is 14 amino acids long. The CDR3 reads CASSQVRGDTEAFF.

The CDR3 here is CASSFLGGDRGRRYF. The V gene is TRBV12-3 or TRBV12-4, the J gene TRBJ2-7; with no DNA, the TCRdb D assignment of TRBD1 cannot be verified. This CDR3 comprises 15 residues.

The J gene is TRBJ2-1, the V gene TRBV20-1; TCRdb's D gene call, TRBD2, goes unchecked for lack of DNA. This CDR3 is 11 amino acids long. Germline V gene sequence: CDR1 DFQATT, CDR2 SNEGSKA (reference sequence). The CDR3 is CSAKHLAGEFF.